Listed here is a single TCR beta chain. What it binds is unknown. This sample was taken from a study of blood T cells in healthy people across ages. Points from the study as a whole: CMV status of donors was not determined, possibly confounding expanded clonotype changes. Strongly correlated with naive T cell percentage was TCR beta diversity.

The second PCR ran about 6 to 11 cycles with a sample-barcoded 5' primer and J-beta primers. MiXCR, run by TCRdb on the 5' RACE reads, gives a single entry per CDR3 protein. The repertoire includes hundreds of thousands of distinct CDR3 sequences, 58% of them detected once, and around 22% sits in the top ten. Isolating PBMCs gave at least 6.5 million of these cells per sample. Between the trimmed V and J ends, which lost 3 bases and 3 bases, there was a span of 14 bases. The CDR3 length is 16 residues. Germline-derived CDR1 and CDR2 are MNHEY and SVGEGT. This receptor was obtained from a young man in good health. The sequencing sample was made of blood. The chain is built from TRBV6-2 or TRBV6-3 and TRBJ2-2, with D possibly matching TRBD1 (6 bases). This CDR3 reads CASSYTGQTYTGELFF. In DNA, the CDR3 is TGTGCCAGCAGTTATACAGGACAGACTTACACCGGGGAGCTGTTTTTT.